This T cell receptor beta chain was captured by sequencing in a study of cytomegalovirus exposure and HLA in healthy donors (dated by TCRdb to 2016 to 2017). Context from the whole study: An earlier analysis of 587 of the donors reported 250 to 300 Gb of sequence data and more than 90 million unique TCR beta sequences from about 179 million T cells. Across approximately 420 genotyped donors of the cohort, an average of approximately 240,000 unique TCR beta nucleotide sequences per donor were sequenced, and approximately 17% of those sequences were non-productive. Both class I and class II loci were covered by HLA typing, at four-digit resolution. Five DR-DQ haplotypes were treated as single units for association and clustering because of strong linkage in the cohort. About 280 gigabases of sequencing data and around 90 million unique TCR sequences made up an early release that covered under 750 HLA-typed donors. Rather than using new phenotypic data, the later analysis identified candidate immune exposures from TCR beta sequences and from how often those sequences occurred across donors. Typing coverage varied by locus: roughly 620-640 donors for A, B, C, DRB1 and DQB1; more than 500 for DQA1; over 600 for DPA1; roughly 470 for DPB1. The study aimed to test whether cataloging public T cell receptors could reveal signatures of past pathogen exposure. Of the roughly 420 genotyped donors, approximately 80% were placed in the genetic ancestry cluster associated with self-reported Caucasian donors. To predict cytomegalovirus infection status, the study brought together high-throughput TCR immunosequencing, statistical association of individual TCRs with disease status, and machine learning. To study patterns of TCR occurrence, a later analysis re-analyzed previously published TCR beta repertoires from several hundred donors and added high-resolution HLA genotyping. Donor age, sex, ethnicity and CMV serostatus were compiled together with the repertoire data. The T cell repertoires of under 700 subjects were profiled by immunosequencing and related to cytomegalovirus serostatus. All discovery cohort repertoires had been generated on a single sequencing platform. A later genetic analysis used genome-wide SNP genotypes for about 55% of the 666 donors, treating that subset as a discovery cohort. Along with the roughly 610-subject first cohort, a separate validation cohort of about 110 different subjects was used. An earlier analysis of around 580 of the donors used high-throughput TCR beta sequencing to judge whether each TCR beta V gene segment behaved as functional or pseudogenic. What the research found in general, with its limitations: A cluster of highly shared sequence variants was judged likely to be a technical artifact of the sequencing pipeline. Some IMGT-functional V segments, including TRBV6-2 and TRBV6-3, could not be distinguished by the 87-base-pair reads and were therefore excluded. Specific HLA alleles were associated with some 15,000 TCR beta sequences at a false discovery rate of 0.05 in a later analysis. In a later analysis, most CMV-associated TCR beta chains were found to appear HLA-restricted, with HLA associations seemingly driven largely by CMV exposure. The classifier was reported to diagnose cytomegalovirus status with high specificity and sensitivity in both the original cohort and the validation cohort. In vitro tests confirmed that three of the cytomegalovirus-associated TCR beta chains recognize cytomegalovirus antigens. An earlier analysis of approximately 590 of the donors showed that most TCR beta V segments appeared in productive rearrangements either about 87% or about 30% of the time, which broadly matched IMGT annotations. In a later analysis, TCR association rates were found to vary across HLA loci, with the most associated TCRs seen for DRB1 alleles and the fewest for HLA-C alleles. In a later analysis, HLA-associated TCR beta chains showed more clonal expansion and lower generation probabilities than non-associated chains that were equally common. In a later genetic analysis, fewer N-insertions in productive TCRs were reported among donors in an Asian-associated ancestry cluster than the roughly 640-donor mean. In this cohort, only TCR beta chains were sequenced, and detectable features were limited by the absence of alpha or paired-chain data. According to a later analysis, parvovirus B19, influenza, CMV and Epstein-Barr virus appeared linked to several top co-occurrence clusters. A further reported finding was that TCR beta sequences accurately predicted the HLA-A and HLA-B alleles for most subjects in the first cohort. The study gave a list of more than 150 TCR beta chains associated with cytomegalovirus. Presence/absence analyses assumed roughly uniform sequencing depth across donors, an assumption that may not hold. When HLA alleles, especially DR and DQ, strongly co-occurred, TCR associations were difficult to assign to individual alleles. Most TCR sequences were observed very rarely across donors, whereas some public TCRs were present in many individuals. Because counts were too low, under 20 rarely observed V segments, including chromosome 9 orphons, were left out of the earlier analysis of some 640 of the donors. Because HLA typing was missing for some donors at each locus, association tests included only the typed subset. Linkage disequilibrium might explain the correlated functional status among segregating V segments, but an unknown experimental factor could not be excluded. The authors suggested that the approach could potentially be generalized to other disease states and immunological phenotypes. Immune exposure information for the cohort was limited to CMV serostatus. An association between a missense DCLRE1C variant and V-gene and J-gene trimming of TCR beta chains was found in a later genetic analysis and replicated in an independent cohort.

The cohort was made up of under 800 healthy bone marrow donors. At the time of sampling, all cohort members were nominally healthy, though unrecorded immune exposures were likely present. The donor was CMV seropositive and belonged to the group of 250 to 350 seropositive cohort members. Each donor provided a peripheral blood sample, and peripheral blood mononuclear cells were used for TCR beta sequencing. The Qiagen DNeasy Blood Extraction Kit was used to extract genomic DNA from the blood cell samples. The protocol used for the library was the immunoSEQ multiplex PCR assay. For the multiplex PCR, a mixture combining 60 forward primers for TCR Vbeta segments and 13 reverse primers for TCR Jbeta segments was used. The CDR3 region of rearranged TCR beta genes was amplified from genomic DNA with a multiplex PCR assay. The Illumina HiSeq System was used to sequence the amplified TCR beta libraries as 87-base-pair reads. The paper's data handling went like this. A later analysis counted around 72 million unique TCR beta chains across the 550 to 700 repertoires, and some 12 million of these chains were shared by at least two donors. To remove PCR and sequencing errors, raw reads were error-corrected and collapsed into unique sequences using a nearest-neighbor algorithm that merged closely related sequences. CDR3 sequences were aligned to IMGT reference sequences to assign V, D and J gene segments. For a sequence to be retained, a match of at least six nucleotides to both a V gene segment and a J gene segment was required. Rearrangements were called productive when the CDR3 lacked stop codons and stayed in frame with V and J; all others were non-productive. CDR3 was defined by IMGT convention, running from the second conserved V-encoded cysteine to the conserved J-encoded phenylalanine. The earlier analysis of about 570 of the donors excluded any sequence lacking an unambiguous match to a single V gene segment. In an earlier analysis of some 590 of the donors, a V segment was called functional when productive rearrangements were above 56.7%, and segregating when the standard deviation between donors exceeded 5%. To diagnose cytomegalovirus status from the catalog of TCR beta chain sequences, a statistical classification framework was built. V and J gene assignment, in a later analysis, came from comparing TCR nucleotide sequences with IMGT/GENE-DB human TR gene sequences. In a later analysis, CDR3 sequences and most-parsimonious VDJ recombination scenarios were assigned using the TCRdist pipeline. In a later analysis, each TCR beta chain was defined by its CDR3 amino acid sequence together with its V-gene family, and reads lacking a unique V-gene family were excluded. A later analysis removed several hundred highly shared, low-generation-probability nucleotide sequences to deal with suspected cross-contamination and a sequencing artifact. In a later analysis, a clonal expansion index for each public chain was calculated from normalized within-repertoire ranks of inferred template counts. In a later analysis, generation probabilities were computed using a VDJ recombination model fitted to out-of-frame rearrangements, and the results were checked against IGoR. A later analysis scored TCR-TCR, TCR-HLA and TCR-CMV co-occurrence with hypergeometric tests, applying a repertoire-size bias correction to TCR pairs. To estimate false discovery rates, a later analysis permuted the HLA or CMV assignments 20 times. In a later analysis, co-occurring TCRs were grouped using DBSCAN, and TCRdist sequence similarity was added for clustering within HLA-allele-positive subsets. Repertoires with fewer than 30,000 or more than 120,000 public chains were left out of co-occurrence clustering, as were four to six repertoires with anomalous nucleotide sharing. Held by TCRdb, this immuneACCESS table contains in-frame sequences only and omits some clones. Under half of the omission traces to an unresolved V gene where checked; the cause of the rest is unknown. V and J calls and clone size come straight from that table; D and trimming were deduced from the DNA. Recorded for this sample are approximately 120,000 clones; over 60% of them occurred a single time. The top ten clones comprise 4% to 5.5% of the sample.

As to this clone: This clone's antigen is unknown. Base qualities are missing; no much larger clone stands one base away.

Its CDR3 holds 13 amino acids, cysteine through phenylalanine. Only the CDR3 part of the read is kept: 39 bases, read in frame from the first base. V was cut back by 4 bases and J by 4 bases, leaving a gap of 10 bases between them. CDR1 and CDR2 were assigned from the germline V gene as MNHNS and SASEGT. The specimen sequenced was PBMCs. The chain was built from TRBV6-1 and TRBJ2-5; TRBD2 is a possible D gene, resting on 5 matching bases. The clonotype originates from a man in his sixties in good health and CMV-seropositive. The nucleotide sequence is TGTGCCAGCAGTGGAGGGTTTGGAGAGACCCAGTACTTC. Its product reads: CASSGGFGETQYF.